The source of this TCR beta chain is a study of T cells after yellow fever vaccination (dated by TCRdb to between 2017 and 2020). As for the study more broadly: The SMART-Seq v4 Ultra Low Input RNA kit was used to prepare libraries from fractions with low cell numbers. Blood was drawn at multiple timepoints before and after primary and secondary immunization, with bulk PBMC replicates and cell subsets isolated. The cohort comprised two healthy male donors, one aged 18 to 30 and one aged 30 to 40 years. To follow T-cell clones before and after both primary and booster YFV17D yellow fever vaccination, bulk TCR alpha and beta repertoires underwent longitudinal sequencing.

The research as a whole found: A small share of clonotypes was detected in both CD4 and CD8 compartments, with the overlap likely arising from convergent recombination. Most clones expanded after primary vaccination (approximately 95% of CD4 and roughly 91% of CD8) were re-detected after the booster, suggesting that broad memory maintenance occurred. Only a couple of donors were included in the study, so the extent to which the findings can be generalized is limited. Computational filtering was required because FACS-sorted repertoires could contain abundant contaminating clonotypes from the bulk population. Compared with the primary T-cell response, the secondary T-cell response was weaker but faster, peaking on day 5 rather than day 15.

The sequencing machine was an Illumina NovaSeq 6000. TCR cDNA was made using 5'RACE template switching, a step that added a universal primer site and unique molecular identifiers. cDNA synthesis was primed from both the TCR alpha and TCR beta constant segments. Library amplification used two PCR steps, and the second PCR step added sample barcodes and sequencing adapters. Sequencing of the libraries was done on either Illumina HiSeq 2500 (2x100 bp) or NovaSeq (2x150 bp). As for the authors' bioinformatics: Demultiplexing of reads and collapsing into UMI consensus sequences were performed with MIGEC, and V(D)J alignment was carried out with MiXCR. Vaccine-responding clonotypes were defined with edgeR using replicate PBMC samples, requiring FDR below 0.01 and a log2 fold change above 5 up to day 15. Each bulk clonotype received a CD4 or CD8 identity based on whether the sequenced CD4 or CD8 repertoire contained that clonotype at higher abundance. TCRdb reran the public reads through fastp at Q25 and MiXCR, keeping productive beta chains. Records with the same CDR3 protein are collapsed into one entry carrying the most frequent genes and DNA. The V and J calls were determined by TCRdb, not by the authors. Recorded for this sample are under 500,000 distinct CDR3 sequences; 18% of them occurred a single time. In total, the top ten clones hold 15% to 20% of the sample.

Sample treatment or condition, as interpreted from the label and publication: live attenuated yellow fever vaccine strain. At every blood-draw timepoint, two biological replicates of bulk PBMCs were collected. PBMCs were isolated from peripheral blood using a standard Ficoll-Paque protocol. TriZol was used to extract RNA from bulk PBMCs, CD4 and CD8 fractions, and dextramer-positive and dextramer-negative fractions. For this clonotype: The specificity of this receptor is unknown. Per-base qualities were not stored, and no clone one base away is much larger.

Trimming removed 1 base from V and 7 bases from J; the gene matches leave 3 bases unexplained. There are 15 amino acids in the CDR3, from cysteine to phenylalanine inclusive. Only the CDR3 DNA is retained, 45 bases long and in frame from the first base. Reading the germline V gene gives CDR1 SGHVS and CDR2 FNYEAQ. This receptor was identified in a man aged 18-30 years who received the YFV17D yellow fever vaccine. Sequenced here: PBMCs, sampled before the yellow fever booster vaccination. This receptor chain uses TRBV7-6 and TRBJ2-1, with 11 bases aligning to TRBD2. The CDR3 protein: CASSLETSGVNEQFF. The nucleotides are TGTGCCAGCAGCTTAGAGACTAGCGGGGTTAATGAGCAGTTCTTC.